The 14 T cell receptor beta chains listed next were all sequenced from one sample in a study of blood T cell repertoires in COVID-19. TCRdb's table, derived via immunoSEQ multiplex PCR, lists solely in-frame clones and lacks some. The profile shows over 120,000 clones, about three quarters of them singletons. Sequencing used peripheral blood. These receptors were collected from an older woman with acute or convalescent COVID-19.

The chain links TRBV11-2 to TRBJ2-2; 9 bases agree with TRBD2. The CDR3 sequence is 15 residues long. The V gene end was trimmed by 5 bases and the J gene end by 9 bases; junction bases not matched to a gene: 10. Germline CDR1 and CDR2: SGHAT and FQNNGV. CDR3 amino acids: CASSSYSGSGRELFF. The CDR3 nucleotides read TGTGCCAGCAGCAGCTATAGCGGGAGTGGCAGGGAGCTGTTTTTT.

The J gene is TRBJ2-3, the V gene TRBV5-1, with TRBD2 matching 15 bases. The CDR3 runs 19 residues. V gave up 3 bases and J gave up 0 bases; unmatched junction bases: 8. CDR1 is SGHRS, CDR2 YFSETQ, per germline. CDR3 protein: CASSSGLAGGAVSTDTQYF. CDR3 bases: TGCGCCAGCAGCTCGGGACTAGCGGGAGGTGCCGTCAGCACAGATACGCAGTATTTT.

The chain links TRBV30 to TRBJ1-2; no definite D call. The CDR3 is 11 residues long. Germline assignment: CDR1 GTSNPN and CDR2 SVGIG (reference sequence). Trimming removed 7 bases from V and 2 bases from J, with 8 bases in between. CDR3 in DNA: TGTGCCTCCCGGGAAAACTATGGCTACACCTTC. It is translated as CASRENYGYTF.

The DNA of the CDR3 is TGTGCCAGCAGCCCTCCGGGGGACAGTAGAAAAGCTTTCTTT. Translated, it gives CASSPPGDSRKAFF. The J gene is TRBJ1-1, the V gene TRBV9, with 7 bases lining up with TRBD1. CDR1 is SGDLS and CDR2 is YYNGEE in the germline V gene. The CDR3 sequence is 14 residues long. V shed 4 bases, J shed 9 bases, and the junction held 12 bases outside the gene matches.

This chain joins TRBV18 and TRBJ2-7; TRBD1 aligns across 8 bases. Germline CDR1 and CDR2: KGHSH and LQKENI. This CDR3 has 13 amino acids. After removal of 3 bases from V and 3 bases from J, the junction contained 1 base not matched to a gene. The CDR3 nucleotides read TGTGCCAGCTCACCTACAGGGGGCTACGAGCAGTACTTC. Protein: CASSPTGGYEQYF.

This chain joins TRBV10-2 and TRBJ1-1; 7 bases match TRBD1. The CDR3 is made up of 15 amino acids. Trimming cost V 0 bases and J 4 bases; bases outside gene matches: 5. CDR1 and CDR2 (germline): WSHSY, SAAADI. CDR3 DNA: TGCGCCAGCAGTGAGTCGTGGACAGGTGGCACTGAAGCTTTCTTT. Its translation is CASSESWTGGTEAFF.

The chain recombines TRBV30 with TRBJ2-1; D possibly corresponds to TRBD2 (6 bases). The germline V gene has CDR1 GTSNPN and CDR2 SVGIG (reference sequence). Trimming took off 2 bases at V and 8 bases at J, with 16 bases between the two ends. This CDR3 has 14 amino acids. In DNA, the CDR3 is TGTGCCTGGAGTAGGAGGGCGGGTAGAGATGAGCAGTTCTTC. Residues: CAWSRRAGRDEQFF.

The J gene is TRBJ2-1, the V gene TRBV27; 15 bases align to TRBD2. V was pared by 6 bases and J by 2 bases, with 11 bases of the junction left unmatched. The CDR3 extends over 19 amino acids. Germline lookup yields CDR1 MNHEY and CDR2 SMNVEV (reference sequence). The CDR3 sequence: CASSRRRGLAGGTYNEQFF. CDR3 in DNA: TGTGCCAGCAGCCGGAGGAGGGGACTAGCGGGAGGCACCTACAATGAGCAGTTCTTC.

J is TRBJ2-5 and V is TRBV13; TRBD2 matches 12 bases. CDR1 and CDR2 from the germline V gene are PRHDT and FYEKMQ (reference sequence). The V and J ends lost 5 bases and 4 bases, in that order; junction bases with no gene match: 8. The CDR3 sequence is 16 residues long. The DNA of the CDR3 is TGTGCCAGCAGCCGCCAACCGGGACTAGCGGGAGAGACCCAGTACTTC. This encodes CASSRQPGLAGETQYF.

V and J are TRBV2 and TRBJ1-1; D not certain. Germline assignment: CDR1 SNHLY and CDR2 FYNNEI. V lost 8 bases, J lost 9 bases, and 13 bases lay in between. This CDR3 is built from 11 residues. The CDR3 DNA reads TGTGCCAGCGACGGACTGAAACAAGCTTTCTTT. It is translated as CASDGLKQAFF.

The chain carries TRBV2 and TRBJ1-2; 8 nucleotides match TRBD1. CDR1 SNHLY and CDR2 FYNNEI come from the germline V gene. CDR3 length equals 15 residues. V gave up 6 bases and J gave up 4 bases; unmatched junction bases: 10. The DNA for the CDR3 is TGTGCCAGCAGACTTAGACAGGGGAAGGTCTATGGCTACACCTTC. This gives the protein CASRLRQGKVYGYTF.

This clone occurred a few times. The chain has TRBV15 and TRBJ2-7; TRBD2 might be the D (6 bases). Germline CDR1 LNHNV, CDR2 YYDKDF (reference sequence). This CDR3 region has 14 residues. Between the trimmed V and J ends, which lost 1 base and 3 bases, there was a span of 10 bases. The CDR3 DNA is TGTGCCACCAGCAGAGCCGGGGGTGGCTACGAGCAGTACTTC. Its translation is CATSRAGGGYEQYF.

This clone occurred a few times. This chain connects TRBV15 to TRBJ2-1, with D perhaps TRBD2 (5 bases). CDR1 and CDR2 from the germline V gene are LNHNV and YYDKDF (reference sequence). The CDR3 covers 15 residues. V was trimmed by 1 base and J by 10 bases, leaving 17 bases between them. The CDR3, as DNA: TGTGCCACCAGCAGAGTAGTCAATGGGCGAGGGGAGCAGTTCTTC. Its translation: CATSRVVNGRGEQFF.

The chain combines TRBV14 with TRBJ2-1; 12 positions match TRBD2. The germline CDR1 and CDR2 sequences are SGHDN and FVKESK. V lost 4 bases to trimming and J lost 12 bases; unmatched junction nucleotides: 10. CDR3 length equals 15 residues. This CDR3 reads CASSRLAGGAGWQFF. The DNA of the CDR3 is TGTGCCAGCAGCCGCCTAGCGGGAGGGGCCGGTTGGCAGTTCTTC.